This TCR beta chain was identified in a study of blood T cell repertoires in COVID-19. Study details: The United States, Italy and Spain provided the acute and convalescent COVID-19 samples.

V gave up 2 bases and J gave up 4 bases; unmatched junction bases: 8. The CDR3 loop spans 15 amino acids. The V gene's germline CDR1 is SGHTA and CDR2 FQGTGA. Only in-frame clones appear in the TCRdb table, and some are missing; sequencing was by immunoSEQ multiplex PCR. The repertoire holds 200,000 to 300,000 clones, with 83% as singletons. Cohort allocation depended upon clinical history that participants reported. A case of COVID-19 had been met by exposed participants within 2 weeks before study entry. This clonotype was obtained from a woman aged 40 to 50 who had been exposed to COVID-19. Source material: PBMCs or T cells enriched from blood (not recorded which). V usage is TRBV7-3 and J usage is TRBJ2-7, with 7 bases lining up with TRBD1. The CDR3 is CASSLSTGIGYEQYF. CDR3 in DNA: TGTGCCAGCAGCTTATCGACAGGGATCGGGTACGAGCAGTACTTC. The full variable domain, in which reference TRBV7-3 and TRBJ2-7 provide the parts outside the CDR3, is GAGVSQTPSNKVTEKGKYVELRCDPISGHTALYWYRQSLGQGPEFLIYFQGTGAADDSGLPNDRFFAVRPEGSVSTLKIQRTERGDSAVYLCASSLSTGIGYEQYFGPGTRLTVT.